This entry is about one T cell receptor (beta chain). Its binding antigen is unknown. No base qualities exist here, and no much larger clone lies one base off it. This record belongs to a study of tumour-infiltrating T cells in Burkitt lymphoma (dated by TCRdb to 2019 to 2021). With regard to the full study: Clinical outcome was correlated with TCR repertoire data, and overall and progression-free survival were found to be predicted by productive clonality independently of established prognosticators, including age at diagnosis.

The CDR3 holds 16 amino acids from the cysteine to the phenylalanine. Here the CDR3 DNA is all that survives: 48 bases in frame from base 1. Trimming removed 2 bases from V and 4 bases from J; the gene matches leave 7 bases unexplained. CDR1 LNHDA and CDR2 SQIVND were looked up in the germline V gene (reference sequence). The library was built by means of the immunoSEQ multiplex PCR assay. Imported from immuneACCESS, the table was reduced by TCRdb to in-frame sequences with V and J called. These copies leave out some clones; in studies compared against another copy, an unresolved V gene accounts for under half, and the cause of the remainder is not known. The sample table holds roughly 9,100 clones, of which about three fifths were seen once. The top ten constitute around 5.6% of the sample.

This receptor was taken from a human donor with diffuse large B-cell lymphoma. The sample was tumor tissue. The chain uses TRBV19 and TRBJ1-5; 8 bases in between match TRBD1. The CDR3 amino acid sequence is: CASSISRDRPNQPQHF. Here is the DNA: TGTGCCAGTAGTATATCCCGGGACAGGCCTAATCAGCCCCAGCATTTT.